Described below is a single T cell receptor (beta chain) sequence and its context. Trimming removed 3 bases from V and 6 bases from J; junction bases left unmatched: 11. CDR3 length: 17 amino acids. CDR1 and CDR2 (germline): LNHDA, SQIVND (reference sequence). The sample comes from a study of blood T cell repertoires in COVID-19. The assay was immunoSEQ multiplex PCR, and TCRdb's table has in-frame clones only and misses some. The sample includes some 520,000 clones, roughly nine tenths of them seen just once. V and J are TRBV19 and TRBJ2-1; TRBD2 matches 10 bases. The clonotype originates from a man younger than 35 with COVID-19, enrolled during active disease. Sequenced input: peripheral blood. The CDR3 nucleotides read TGTGCCAGTAGTATCCCCTCTAGCGGGAGAGTCGGCAATGAGCAGTTCTTC. This encodes CASSIPSSGRVGNEQFF.